This T cell receptor (beta chain) was captured by sequencing in a study of cytomegalovirus exposure and HLA in healthy donors. Points from the study as a whole: Serostatus for CMV was the only available immune exposure information.

PCR primers comprised 60 Vbeta and 13 Jbeta primers. The repertoire was sequenced with immunoSEQ multiplex PCR; TCRdb's copy has only in-frame clones and lacks some. The sample comprises about 150,000 clones, around 79% of which are singletons, and over 1.1% rests with the top ten. Regarding this clone: Antigen unknown.

The clonotype was recovered from a young man in good health and CMV-seronegative. Sequenced: PBMCs.

This CDR3 is CASTLGQGGTEAFF. The CDR3 DNA follows: TGTGCCAGCACCCTAGGACAGGGTGGCACTGAAGCTTTCTTT. The V call is TRBV7-8, the J call TRBJ1-1, with 8 bases identical to TRBD1. The CDR3 spans 14 residues. Germline V gene lookup returns CDR1 SGHVS and CDR2 FQNEAQ. With 7 bases clipped from V and 4 bases from J, the junction kept 8 bases outside the gene matches.